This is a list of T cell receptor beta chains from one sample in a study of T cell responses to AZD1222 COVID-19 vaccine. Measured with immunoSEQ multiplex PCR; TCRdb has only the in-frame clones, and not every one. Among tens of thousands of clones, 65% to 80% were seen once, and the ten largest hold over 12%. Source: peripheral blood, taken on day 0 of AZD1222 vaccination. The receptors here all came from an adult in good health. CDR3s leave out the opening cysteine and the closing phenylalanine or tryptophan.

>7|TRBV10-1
ASTGELF
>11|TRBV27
ASSLGRKETQY
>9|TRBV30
AWSRNREQY
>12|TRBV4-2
ASSPSWGTGELF
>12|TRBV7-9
ASSLDRGADGYT
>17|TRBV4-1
ASSQVVQTGPQDFYEQY
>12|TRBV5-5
ASSFSSEAGELF
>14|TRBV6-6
ASSPTDSSYQETQY
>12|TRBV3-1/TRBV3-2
ASSPGPSGNTIY
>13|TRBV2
ASSSRGGSNQPQH
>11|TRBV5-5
ASSLTGGEKLF
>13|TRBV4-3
ASSHTSGGYNEQF
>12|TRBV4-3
ASSQHKGTGELF
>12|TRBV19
ASSIGLGGQPQH
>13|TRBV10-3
AIMSSGDRAYEQY
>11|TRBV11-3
ASSLDSFNEQF
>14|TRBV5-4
ASSLAGQGGVYGYT
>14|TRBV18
ASSPLRGGVNQPQH
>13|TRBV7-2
ASSLGLAGPDTQY
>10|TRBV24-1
ATSDLYNEQF
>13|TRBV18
ASSLGQGVSGELF
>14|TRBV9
ASSPPSGGFYNEQF
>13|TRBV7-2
ASSLGVGLNQPQH
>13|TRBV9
ARSVGTTGPETQY
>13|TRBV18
ASSTSGSFQETQY
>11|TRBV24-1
ATSGPGANEQF
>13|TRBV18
ASSPLTGTQSKAF
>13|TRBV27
ASSFRPPLFEPQH
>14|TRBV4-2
ASSQDLGRGREEQY
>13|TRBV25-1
ASSPQGLSGNTIY
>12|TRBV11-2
ASSLDGELSPLH
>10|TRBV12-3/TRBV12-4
ASSPGGAEAF
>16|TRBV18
ASSPSALGQVDADTQY
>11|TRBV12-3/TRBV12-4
ASSPTGKTEAF
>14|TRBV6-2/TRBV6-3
ASSRSGTGYNQPQH
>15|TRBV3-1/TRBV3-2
ASSQDRTGISGNTIY
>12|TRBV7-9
ASSFYDPNGGYT
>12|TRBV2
ASSSDRINQPQH
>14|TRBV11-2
ASSSFSGQGIYEQY
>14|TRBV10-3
AISDPTSGGRYEQY
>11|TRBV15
ATSRTQGTEAF
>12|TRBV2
ASRGLRAQETQY
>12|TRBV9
ASSAGFVNEKLF
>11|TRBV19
ASIRSPGNTIY